This is a list of T cell receptor beta chains from one sample in a study of blood T cell repertoires in COVID-19. Sequencing was performed with immunoSEQ multiplex PCR; in TCRdb, only in-frame clones are kept and a portion is missing. The sample carries approximately 170,000 clones, about 87% recorded once. Sequencing was done on a sample of peripheral blood. These receptors originate from a man aged 18 to 35 with active or convalescent COVID-19. The CDR3 runs from the conserved cysteine through the conserved F or W. Each record gives: V gene, clone size, J gene, D gene, CDR3 length, CDR3 DNA, CDR3 protein. The D gene is left open where the match is weak. Rows give clone size only sometimes, using once, few, many, or a class for an expanded clone.

>TRBV19|NA|TRBJ2-5|NA|13
TGTGCCAGTAGTCTGATAGCTGGAGAGACCCAGTACTTC
CASSLIAGETQYF
>TRBV19|NA|TRBJ1-2|TRBD1|13
TGTGCCAGTAGTCCAAGGGACAGGGATTTAACTACCTTC
CASSPRDRDLTTF
>TRBV20-1|few|TRBJ1-2|NA|11
TGCAGTGTTTCTCTTCCCTTCGGCTACACCTTC
CSVSLPFGYTF
>TRBV24-1|NA|TRBJ1-2|NA|13
TGTGCCACCAGTGATCGGGACACGTATGGCTACACCTTC
CATSDRDTYGYTF
>TRBV21-1|NA|TRBJ2-5|NA|15
TGTGCCAGCAAAGAGTGGGGGCAGGGATGGGAGACCCAGTACTTC
CASKEWGQGWETQYF
>TRBV7-2|NA|TRBJ2-5|TRBD1|13
TGTGCCAGCAGCGTGACAGGGGAGGAGACCCAGTACTTC
CASSVTGEETQYF
>TRBV19|NA|TRBJ2-2|TRBD1|16
TGTGCCAGTAGCCGAAGAGACAGGGTGTTCACCGGGGAGCTGTTTTTT
CASSRRDRVFTGELFF
>TRBV11-2|NA|TRBJ2-1|TRBD1|14
TGTGCCAGCAGCGCCTCCACAGGGGTCAATGAGCAGTTCTTC
CASSASTGVNEQFF
>TRBV28|NA|TRBJ1-1|TRBD1|15
TGTGCCAGCAGGCAACCGGGACAGGGGCCTGAGGGAGCTTTCTTT
CASRQPGQGPEGAFF
>TRBV4-3|NA|TRBJ2-4|TRBD1|14
TGCGCCAGCAGCCAAGATGACAGGGGAAACATTCAGTACTTC
CASSQDDRGNIQYF
>TRBV10-1|NA|TRBJ2-6|NA|19
TGCGCCAGCAGTGGTCCTCCCCGGGAAGGGCTCTCTGGGGCCAACGTCCTGACTTTC
CASSGPPREGLSGANVLTF
>TRBV7-6|NA|TRBJ1-5|NA|13
TGTGCCAGCAGCTTAGATGAGGGTCAGCCCCAGCATTTT
CASSLDEGQPQHF
>TRBV5-8|NA|TRBJ1-5|TRBD1|18
TGTGCCAGCAGCGTGGTAACTACAGGGGAAGCTGGCAATCAGCCCCAGCATTTT
CASSVVTTGEAGNQPQHF
>TRBV2|NA|TRBJ2-3|NA|14
TGTGCCACCACTAGGACCATAAACACAGATACGCAGTATTTT
CATTRTINTDTQYF
>TRBV30|NA|TRBJ1-6|NA|15
TGTGCCTGGAGTGTTCGGACACTGTATAATTCACCCCTCCACTTT
CAWSVRTLYNSPLHF
>TRBV11-3|NA|TRBJ2-3|NA|12
TGTGCCAGCAGCTTAGGAGAAGATACGCAGTATTTT
CASSLGEDTQYF
>TRBV19|few|TRBJ1-5|NA|14
TGTGCCAGTAGTATAAAGACAGGCGATCAGCCCCAGCATTTT
CASSIKTGDQPQHF
>TRBV15|NA|TRBJ2-5|TRBD1|15
TGTGCCACCAGCAGAAGGACAGGGGGAATGGAGACCCAGTACTTC
CATSRRTGGMETQYF
>TRBV13|NA|TRBJ1-4|NA|13
TGTGCCAGCAGCTTAGGCCCGTCGGGACAAGTGTTTTTT
CASSLGPSGQVFF
>TRBV19|NA|TRBJ2-1|NA|14
TGTGCCAGTAGAGAGGTCCGCCATAACAATGAGCAGTTCTTC
CASREVRHNNEQFF
>TRBV2|NA|TRBJ2-5|NA|14
TGTGCCAGCAGTGAAGCAACGAGAGATGGGACCCAGTACTTC
CASSEATRDGTQYF
>TRBV6-2/TRBV6-3|NA|TRBJ1-1|TRBD1|12
TGTGCCAGCAGTAGTCGACAGGGGCGAGCTTTCTTT
CASSSRQGRAFF
>TRBV10-3|NA|TRBJ2-2|TRBD2|16
TGTGCCACCAAGGGTAGCGGGAGACTGAACACCGGGGAGCTGTTTTTT
CATKGSGRLNTGELFF
>TRBV7-9|NA|TRBJ1-6|NA|17
TGTGCCAGCAGCTTAGATTTGGGGGGAGAACGGGGCTCACCCCTCCACTTT
CASSLDLGGERGSPLHF
>TRBV7-9|once|TRBJ2-7|NA|13
TGTGCCAGCAGCCTGGAGGGTACCTACGAGCAGTACTTC
CASSLEGTYEQYF
>TRBV7-2|once|TRBJ2-1|TRBD2|16
TGTGCCAGCAGCTTAGCACTAGCGGGAGGAATCGATGAGCAGTTCTTC
CASSLALAGGIDEQFF
>TRBV7-9|NA|TRBJ1-1|TRBD1|16
TGTGCCAGCAGCTTGGGACAGGGTTCAGATAGCACTGAAGCTTTCTTT
CASSLGQGSDSTEAFF
>TRBV7-2|once|TRBJ1-6|NA|17
TGTGCCAGCAGCTTTATACCGGGACACAGGTTCAATTCACCCCTCCACTTT
CASSFIPGHRFNSPLHF
>TRBV4-3|once|TRBJ2-1|TRBD2|15
TGCGCCAGCAGCCAAGATTGGCTAGCGGACAATGAGCAGTTCTTC
CASSQDWLADNEQFF
>TRBV5-4|NA|TRBJ1-1|NA|13
TGTGCCAGCAGCTTGCAGGGAGGACTTGAAGCTTTCTTT
CASSLQGGLEAFF
>TRBV14|once|TRBJ1-2|TRBD1|17
TGTGCCAGCAGCCGCCCCGGGACAGGGGGCGCCGCGGGTGGCTACACCTTC
CASSRPGTGGAAGGYTF
>TRBV28|NA|TRBJ2-1|TRBD1|17
TGTGCCAGCAGTTCCCGTCGAGGACAGGGGCCGGGGCATGAGCAGTTCTTC
CASSSRRGQGPGHEQFF
>TRBV4-2|few|TRBJ2-7|NA|12
TGTGCCAGCAGCCAAGATCTCCACGAGCAGTACTTC
CASSQDLHEQYF
>TRBV6-5|NA|TRBJ2-3|NA|13
TGTGCCAGCAGTTATTCAAGCACAGATACGCAGTATTTT
CASSYSSTDTQYF
>TRBV2|NA|TRBJ1-1|NA|15
TGTGCCAGCAGTGACGGAGGGAAGGGGTCCACTGAAGCTTTCTTT
CASSDGGKGSTEAFF
>TRBV27|NA|TRBJ1-2|TRBD1|16
TGTGCCAGCAGTCGGGGACAGGGGGAAGTTAACTATGGCTACACCTTC
CASSRGQGEVNYGYTF
>TRBV10-3|NA|TRBJ2-7|TRBD2|17
TGTGCCATCAGTGAGAGGGGGGGACTAGCGGGAGATGGCGAGCAGTACTTC
CAISERGGLAGDGEQYF
>TRBV18|NA|TRBJ1-1|TRBD1|13
TGTGCCAGCTCGGGACAGCGGAACACTGAAGCTTTCTTT
CASSGQRNTEAFF
>TRBV11-3|NA|TRBJ2-3|TRBD1|15
TGTGCCAGCAACGCGTCCCTGACAGGGGCAGATACGCAGTATTTT
CASNASLTGADTQYF
>TRBV6-5|NA|TRBJ1-2|NA|13
TGTGCCAGCAAGGTCGGCAGGGAGGATGGCTACACCTTC
CASKVGREDGYTF
>TRBV6-2/TRBV6-3|few|TRBJ1-5|NA|13
TGTGCCAGCAGTTCCGGGGAGTATCAGCCCCAGCATTTT
CASSSGEYQPQHF
>TRBV7-6|NA|TRBJ2-1|TRBD2|15
TGTGCCAGCAGCTTAGGTCTAGCGGGGGACAATGAGCAGTTCTTC
CASSLGLAGDNEQFF
>TRBV27|NA|TRBJ1-1|NA|12
TGTGCCAGCAGTTCCGGCGGGGCTGAAGCTTTCTTT
CASSSGGAEAFF
>TRBV6-2/TRBV6-3|NA|TRBJ2-1|TRBD1|11
TGTGCCAGCAGCCACGGACAGGGGCAGTTCTTC
CASSHGQGQFF
>TRBV2|NA|TRBJ1-1|NA|13
TGTGCCAGCAGTGAGTTCCGGGGAGCTGAAGCTTTCTTT
CASSEFRGAEAFF
>TRBV4-1|NA|TRBJ1-1|NA|14
TGCGCCAGCAGCCAAACACGGGGGGGGTCCGAAGCTTTCTTT
CASSQTRGGSEAFF
>TRBV5-4|NA|TRBJ1-5|NA|14
TGTGCCAGTCAGGAGGGATCAGGCAGTCAGCCCCAGCATTTT
CASQEGSGSQPQHF
>TRBV19|NA|TRBJ2-1|TRBD2|15
TGTGCCAGTAGTGGTGTAGAAGCGGGAGAGGGTGAGCAGTTCTTC
CASSGVEAGEGEQFF
>TRBV7-3|NA|TRBJ1-1|TRBD1|13
TGTGCCAGCAGCTCAGGGGGCCAAACTGAAGCTTTCTTT
CASSSGGQTEAFF
>TRBV6-1|NA|TRBJ1-2|TRBD1|16
TGTGCCAGCAGTGTCCAGGGGGCCGGGCTTTTTGATGGCTACACCTTC
CASSVQGAGLFDGYTF
>TRBV29-1|NA|TRBJ2-1|NA|15
TGCAGCGTTAGGACTTCCTCCTACTCCTACAATGAGCAGTTCTTC
CSVRTSSYSYNEQFF
>TRBV27|NA|TRBJ1-4|TRBD1|14
TGTGCCAGCAGTCTACAGGGGGCTAATGAAAAACTGTTTTTT
CASSLQGANEKLFF
>TRBV19|NA|TRBJ1-5|TRBD1|16
TGTGCCAGTAGTGGGACGAGGACAGGGGGGAATCAGCCCCAGCATTTT
CASSGTRTGGNQPQHF
>TRBV30|NA|TRBJ2-5|TRBD2|13
TGTGCCTGGGGGACTACCAGCGTAGGGACCCAGTACTTC
CAWGTTSVGTQYF
>TRBV2|NA|TRBJ1-5|TRBD1|14
TGTGCCAGCAGTGCGTACAGGGGGGATCAGCCCCAGCATTTT
CASSAYRGDQPQHF
>TRBV21-1|NA|TRBJ1-3|NA|18
TGTGCCAGCAGCACGGGTGGGGCGGGGCCTATCTCTGGAAACACCATATATTTT
CASSTGGAGPISGNTIYF
>TRBV20-1|NA|TRBJ2-3|NA|11
TGCAGTTCCTTCTTCGTCGATACGCAGTATTTT
CSSFFVDTQYF